There are a few counts of the clone carrying this T cell receptor beta chain. The antigen is undetermined. TCRdb reanalysed the RT-PCR reads using MiXCR and keeps one entry per CDR3 protein. This sample has 530,000 or so distinct CDR3 sequences, with approximately 15% found just once. This sample stems from a study of response to subunit inactivated influenza vaccine. Study observations and caveats: It was suggested by the authors that few new T cells are recruited by each seasonal influenza vaccination.

This receptor was obtained from a man in his forties or fifties who received an inactivated influenza vaccine. This sample comprised PBMCs from blood, obtained 11 to 12 days after vaccination.

Written as DNA, the CDR3 is TGTGCCGGCTCACTAGCGGGTCTCCAAGAGACCCAGTACTTC. It translates to CAGSLAGLQETQYF. This chain uses TRBV3-1 with TRBJ2-5, with 9 positions matching TRBD2. Germline loops: CDR1 LGHDT, CDR2 YNNKEL (reference sequence). The CDR3 consists of 14 residues. V was clipped by 11 bases and J by 1 base; unmatched bases: 8.